The T cell receptor (beta chain) described here comes from a study of PD-1 blockade in mismatch repair-deficient tumors. The table came from immunoSEQ multiplex PCR; TCRdb's copy has only in-frame clones and leaves some out. The table records 70,000 to 95,000 clones, roughly 80% of them present only once. This clone was seen only a few times. CDR1 and CDR2 (germline): GTSNPN, SVGIG (reference sequence). The CDR3 is made up of 12 amino acids. Trimming pared 4 bases from V and 8 bases from J, leaving 12 bases between. Source: peripheral blood, taken 44 weeks after starting pembrolizumab. The chain links TRBV30 to TRBJ2-1; D is possibly TRBD1 (5 bases). This clonotype was sampled from an adult with mismatch repair-deficient cancer. CDR3 sequence: CAWTQGRDEQFF. The CDR3 DNA sequence: TGTGCCTGGACCCAAGGCAGGGATGAGCAGTTCTTC.